This TCR beta chain was retrieved from a study of T cells in women clearing cervical HPV infection. Comments on this clone: The missing CDR3 end, 3 residues past where the read stops, is filled in from the germline J gene.

Method: immunoSEQ multiplex PCR; TCRdb's copy keeps in-frame clones and lacks some. The specimen's table records about 30,000 clones. Trimming left V 8 bases short and J 5 bases short, with 15 bases between. Per the germline V gene, CDR1 is MNHEY and CDR2 is SVGEGT. This CDR3 has 13 residues. Dot-blot hybridization genotyped cervical HPV amplified with MY09/MY11 PCR. This clonotype was obtained from a woman aged 18 to 75 with a cervical HPV16 infection that either progressed to CIN3+ or cleared (not recorded which). This rearrangement joins TRBV6-2 or TRBV6-3 to TRBJ1-1; weak D call: TRBD1 (5 bases). Sequencing used blood buffy coat. Partial CDR3 DNA: TGTGCCAGCGGGGAGACAGTATGGACTGAA. It specifies CASGETVWTE. The full CDR3 reads CASGETVWTEAFF.